The clone carrying this TCR beta chain was recorded a few times. The antigen remains undetermined. The sample is drawn from a study of response to subunit inactivated influenza vaccine. Via MiXCR, TCRdb re-called the RT-PCR reads, giving one row per CDR3 protein. The table records more than 150,000 distinct CDR3 sequences, approximately 8.7% of them present only once. Study results and limitations: Each seasonal flu vaccination may recruit only limited new T cells, authors suggested.

The germline gives CDR1 SGHKS, CDR2 YYEKEE (reference sequence). Trimming took off 0 bases at V and 4 bases at J, with 10 bases between the two ends. This CDR3 is 14 amino acids long. The sample was non-naive T cells sorted from PBMCs, taken on the day of vaccination. The TCR was taken from a man aged 50 to 60 who received an inactivated influenza vaccine. The chain joins TRBV5-5 to TRBJ1-1; D call uncertain. The CDR3 region is CASSLEGGFTEAFF. The DNA for the CDR3 is TGTGCCAGCAGCTTGGAAGGAGGTTTCACTGAAGCTTTCTTT.